A selection of T cell receptor beta chains follows, all from one sample in a study of preoperative IRX-2 immunotherapy in early breast cancer. The assay was immunoSEQ multiplex PCR, and TCRdb's table has in-frame clones only and misses some. The sample consists of roughly 29,000 clones, 90% of them appearing once. Collection took place from a patient treated with IRX-2 immunotherapy. The receptors derive from a human donor with breast cancer. The CDR3 runs from the conserved cysteine through the conserved F or W. A D gene is named only where the DNA matches it firmly. Size values are once, few and many counts, or a class for expanded clones, and some rows have none.

TRBV5-1	TRBJ2-2	NA	NA	TGCGCCAGCAGCTCCTTGATCGGGGAGCTGTTTTTT	CASSSLIGELFF
TRBV18	TRBJ1-3	TRBD1	NA	TGTGCCAGCTCACCATGGGACAGTTCCTCTGGAAACACCATATATTTT	CASSPWDSSSGNTIYF
TRBV15	TRBJ2-3	TRBD2	NA	TGTGCCACCAGCAGAACTAGCGGTAGCACAGATACGCAGTATTTT	CATSRTSGSTDTQYF
TRBV14	TRBJ2-1	NA	NA	TGTGCCAGCAGCCAAGATTTCCTCTACAATGAGCAGTTCTTC	CASSQDFLYNEQFF
TRBV11-3	TRBJ1-2	NA	NA	TGTGCCAGCAGCTTAGTCTCCGGCGATGGCTACACCTTC	CASSLVSGDGYTF
TRBV5-1	TRBJ2-5	TRBD2	NA	TGCGCCAGCAGCTTGGGACTAGCGGGCCAAGAGACCCAGTACTTC	CASSLGLAGQETQYF
TRBV7-9	TRBJ2-7	NA	NA	TGTGCCAGCAGCCCAATAACAGGGCTATCCGAGCAGTACTTC	CASSPITGLSEQYF
TRBV7-8	TRBJ1-2	TRBD1	few	TGTGCCAGCAGGCCCTCCGGGACAGACTATGGCTACACCTTC	CASRPSGTDYGYTF
TRBV4-1	TRBJ1-4	NA	NA	TGCGCCAGCAGCCAGCCGAGCCGAGGACGCAGGGAGGGAAAACTGTTTTTT	CASSQPSRGRREGKLFF
TRBV5-1	TRBJ1-4	NA	NA	TGCGCCAGCAGCCTTAGGGACAACAGTGAAAAACTGTTTTTT	CASSLRDNSEKLFF
TRBV10-2	TRBJ2-7	NA	NA	TGCGCCAGCAAAATCGACAGGGAGCAGTACTTC	CASKIDREQYF
TRBV28	TRBJ2-1	NA	NA	TGTGCCAGCAGTCCTTGGACTACCGGCTCCTACAATGAGCAGTTCTTC	CASSPWTTGSYNEQFF
TRBV18	TRBJ2-7	NA	NA	TGTGCCAGCTCCCCGGGACGTGTACCCTACGAGCAGTACTTC	CASSPGRVPYEQYF
TRBV19	TRBJ2-5	NA	NA	TGTGCCAGTAGTATACCCCGAACTGGGACAACAGGGTGGGGGGAGACCCAGTACTTC	CASSIPRTGTTGWGETQYF
TRBV11-2	TRBJ1-2	TRBD1	NA	TGTGCCAGCAGCCTCGCAGGGGGCTGGTATGGCTACACCTTC	CASSLAGGWYGYTF
TRBV19	TRBJ2-7	TRBD2	NA	TGTGCCAGTAGTATGGGACTAGACTACGAGCAGTACTTC	CASSMGLDYEQYF
TRBV19	TRBJ1-1	NA	NA	TGTGCCAGTAGTACCCGGACAGTACGCACTGAAGCTTTCTTT	CASSTRTVRTEAFF
TRBV14	TRBJ1-1	TRBD1	once	TGTGCCAGCAGCCAACCGGACAGGGCTAAGACTGAAGCTTTCTTT	CASSQPDRAKTEAFF
TRBV5-1	TRBJ1-3	NA	NA	TGCGCCAGCAGCTTGTTTTTCGGCAGCGACTCTGGAAACACCATATATTTT	CASSLFFGSDSGNTIYF
TRBV7-9	TRBJ2-7	TRBD2	NA	TGTGCCAGCAGCTTAGGCCCCGGGACTAGGTATTCTGGCGAGCAGTACTTC	CASSLGPGTRYSGEQYF
TRBV4-3	TRBJ1-4	TRBD1	NA	TGCGCCAGCAGCCAAGATGGGACAGGGCGGGGTGAAAAACTGTTTTTT	CASSQDGTGRGEKLFF
TRBV19	TRBJ1-2	TRBD1	NA	TGTGCCAGTAGTGTACCGGGACAGAATAACTATGGCTACACCTTC	CASSVPGQNNYGYTF
TRBV5-1	TRBJ2-2	NA	NA	TGCGCCAGCAGCTTGGCCCGGCTCGGTGGAGGGGAGCTGTTTTTT	CASSLARLGGGELFF
TRBV29-1	TRBJ2-5	TRBD2	NA	TGCAGCGGGGCTAGCGGGAGCTGGGAGACCCAGTACTTC	CSGASGSWETQYF
TRBV5-3	TRBJ2-7	NA	NA	TGTGCCAGAAGGGGCCATAGGAGGGGGGCGTACGAGCAGTACTTC	CARRGHRRGAYEQYF
TRBV7-8	TRBJ2-5	TRBD2	NA	TGTGCCAGCAGCTTGGACGGGGGGAAAGAGACCCAGTACTTC	CASSLDGGKETQYF
TRBV18	TRBJ2-2	NA	once	TGTGCCAGCTCACCGAGAAACGGGGGAAACACCGGGGAGCTGTTTTTT	CASSPRNGGNTGELFF
TRBV5-6	TRBJ2-3	TRBD2	once	TGTGCCAGCAGCTTTAGCGGGGGCACAGATACGCAGTATTTT	CASSFSGGTDTQYF